Each of the 14 T cell receptor beta chains below was sequenced from the same sample in a study of blood T cell repertoires in COVID-19 (TCRdb year 2020). Library preparation used the immunoSEQ multiplex PCR assay. In its TCRdb copy, this immuneACCESS table keeps in-frame sequences only and misses some clones. Where compared with another copy, unresolved V genes explain less than half of these, and the others have no known cause. The sample has hundreds of thousands of clones on record, 85% to 90% of them singletons. Clones ranked in the top ten supply more than 0.7% of the sample. Sample: peripheral blood. Receptors originate from a man aged 18 to 29 with COVID-19, enrolled during active disease.

The rearrangement links TRBV7-8 to TRBJ2-3, with a tentative D call TRBD2 (6 bases). The germline CDR1 and CDR2 sequences are SGHVS and FQNEAQ. The CDR3 sequence is 14 residues long. Trimming removed 5 bases at V and 3 bases at J, with 12 bases between. CDR3 amino acids: CASSPQRVTDTQYF. The DNA for the CDR3 is TGTGCCAGCAGCCCTCAGCGGGTAACAGATACGCAGTATTTT.

The rearrangement uses TRBV5-6 and TRBJ1-2; 8 bases map to TRBD1. Germline CDR1 SGHDT, CDR2 YYEEEE. This CDR3 has 15 residues. Trimming removed 1 base from V and 4 bases from J; junction bases left unmatched: 6. This CDR3 is CASSLTDRETYGYTF. CDR3 coding DNA: TGTGCCAGCAGCTTGACGGACAGGGAAACCTATGGCTACACCTTC.

The chain couples TRBV30 to TRBJ1-5; D not certain. The V end lost 3 bases, the J end lost 3 bases, and 9 bases lay between the germline ends. Per germline, CDR1 GTSNPN and CDR2 SVGIG (reference sequence). The CDR3 sequence is 13 residues long. The CDR3, as DNA: TGTGCCTGGAGAGCCGAATTCAATCAGCCCCAGCATTTT. Its protein is CAWRAEFNQPQHF.

The chain is built from TRBV6-5 and TRBJ2-7; 10 bases fit TRBD2. The CDR3 is made up of 15 amino acids. CDR1 MNHEY and CDR2 SVGAGI come from the germline V gene. Unmatched junction bases numbered 5, after V lost 4 bases and J lost 2 bases. CDR3 in DNA: TGTGCCAGCAGTTTAACTAGCGGGACAACCTACGAGCAGTACTTC. Translated, it gives CASSLTSGTTYEQYF.

This chain connects TRBV6-6 to TRBJ2-5; tentatively, D is TRBD2 (6 bases). The CDR3 runs 14 residues. Trimming pared 10 bases from V and 4 bases from J, leaving 19 bases between. Germline CDR1 reads MNHNY; CDR2 reads SVGAGI (reference sequence). In DNA form, the CDR3 reads TGTGCCACAGGAGGGAGCGGTGGGGGAGAGACCCAGTACTTC. Translation: CATGGSGGGETQYF.

The V and J genes are TRBV5-1 and TRBJ1-3, with D perhaps matching TRBD1 (5 bases). Per germline, CDR1 SGHRS and CDR2 YFSETQ. The CDR3 is 13 amino acids. V was clipped by 7 bases and J by 1 base, with 9 bases between them. CDR3 DNA sequence: TGCGCCAGCGCGACAGATTCTGGAAACACCATATATTTT. Its translation: CASATDSGNTIYF.

The J gene is TRBJ2-7, the V gene TRBV11-2; D unclear. CDR3 length: 14 residues. With 1 base removed from V and 2 bases from J, the gap between germline ends came to 9 bases. Germline loops: CDR1 SGHAT, CDR2 FQNNGV. CDR3: CASSLVPVTYEQYF. The DNA of the CDR3 is TGTGCCAGCAGCTTAGTTCCGGTTACCTACGAGCAGTACTTC.

J is TRBJ1-1 and V is TRBV3-1 (or the pseudogene TRBV3-2), with TRBD1 as a possible D gene (5 bases). CDR3 length equals 17 residues. V was shortened by 0 bases and J by 1 base, with 15 bases between the two germline ends. The germline CDR1 and CDR2 sequences are LGHDT and YNNKEL (reference sequence). The CDR3 region is CASSQDPRAGGNTEAFF. Written as DNA, the CDR3 is TGTGCCAGCAGCCAAGATCCGAGGGCGGGGGGGAACACTGAAGCTTTCTTT.

The rearrangement joins TRBV5-1 to TRBJ2-1; 7 nucleotides agree with TRBD2. V trimming: 2 bases; J trimming: 9 bases; junction bases outside the gene matches: 2. CDR1 and CDR2 (germline): SGHRS, YFSETQ. This CDR3 is 12 amino acids long. The CDR3: CASSFREGEQFF. The CDR3 bases are TGCGCCAGCAGCTTCAGGGAGGGTGAGCAGTTCTTC.

Here the CDR3 reads CAVSPQAPYGYTF. DNA for the CDR3: TGTGCCGTTTCGCCTCAGGCACCCTATGGCTACACCTTC. The chain combines TRBV6-5 with TRBJ1-2, with D unresolved. This CDR3 has 13 amino acids. The V end was cut by 11 bases, the J end by 4 bases, with 17 bases between. Germline CDR1 MNHEY, CDR2 SVGAGI.

V and J are TRBV6-5 and TRBJ1-5, with D unresolved. Germline loops: CDR1 MNHEY, CDR2 SVGAGI. Trimming cost V 6 bases and J 7 bases, with 13 bases left between them. The CDR3 contains 13 residues. The CDR3 nucleotides read TGTGCCAGCAGCGGGGTTGGTAGGCAGCCCCAGCATTTT. As protein: CASSGVGRQPQHF.

The chain is built from TRBV5-6 and TRBJ1-4; D gene unclear. Germline values: CDR1 SGHDT, CDR2 YYEEEE. Trimming took off 4 bases at V and 6 bases at J, with 16 bases between the two ends. The CDR3 loop spans 15 amino acids. In DNA form, the CDR3 reads TGTGCCAGCAGCCGCCGGGTCCCCCGGGATGAAAAACTGTTTTTT. Protein sequence: CASSRRVPRDEKLFF.

For this clone: The same CDR3 is also encoded by other DNA sequences in this sample. The chain links TRBV6-5 to TRBJ1-5; TRBD1 aligns across 9 bases. The CDR3 has 15 residues. Germline CDR1 is MNHEY and CDR2 is SVGAGI. The junction had 5 bases not matched to a gene; V was cut back by 6 bases and J by 2 bases. The CDR3 DNA sequence: TGTGCCAGCAGCCGTGACAGGGGGGGCAATCAGCCCCAGCATTTT. As protein: CASSRDRGGNQPQHF.

As to this clone: A junction end diverges from the germline sequence, so it may reflect a read error. The chain has TRBV7-7 and TRBJ2-2; maybe TRBD2 (6 bases). Germline V lookup: CDR1 SSHAT, CDR2 FNYEAQ (reference sequence). The CDR3 consists of 17 residues. CDR3 sequence (DNA): TGTGCTAGCAGCACCGGCCCGGGAGCGGCGAACACCGGGGAGCTGTTTTTT. It yields the protein CASSTGPGAANTGELFF.